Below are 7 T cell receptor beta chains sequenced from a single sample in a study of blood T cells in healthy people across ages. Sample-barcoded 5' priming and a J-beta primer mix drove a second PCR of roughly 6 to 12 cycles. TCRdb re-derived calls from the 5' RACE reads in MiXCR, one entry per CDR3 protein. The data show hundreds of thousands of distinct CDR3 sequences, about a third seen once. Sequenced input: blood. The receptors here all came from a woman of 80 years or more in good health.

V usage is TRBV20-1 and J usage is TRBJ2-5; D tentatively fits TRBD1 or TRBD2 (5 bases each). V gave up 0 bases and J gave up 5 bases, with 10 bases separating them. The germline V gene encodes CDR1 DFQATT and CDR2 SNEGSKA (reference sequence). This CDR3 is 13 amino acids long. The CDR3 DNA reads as TGCAGTGCTAGAGAAGGGACGGAGGAGACCCAGTACTTC. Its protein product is CSAREGTEETQYF.

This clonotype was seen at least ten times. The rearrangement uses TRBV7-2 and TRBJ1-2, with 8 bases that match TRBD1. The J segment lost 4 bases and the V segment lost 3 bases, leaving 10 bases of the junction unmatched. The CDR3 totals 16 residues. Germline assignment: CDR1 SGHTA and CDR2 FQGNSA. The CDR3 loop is CASSFGQGGYGYGYTF. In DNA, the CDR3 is TGTGCCAGCAGCTTCGGACAGGGCGGTTATGGCTATGGCTACACCTTC. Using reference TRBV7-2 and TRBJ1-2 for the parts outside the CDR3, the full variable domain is GAGVSQSPSNKVTEKGKDVELRCDPISGHTALYWYRQSLGQGLEFLIYFQGNSAPDKSGLPSDRFSAERTGGSVSTLTIQRTQQEDSAVYLCASSFGQGGYGYGYTFGSGTRLTVV.

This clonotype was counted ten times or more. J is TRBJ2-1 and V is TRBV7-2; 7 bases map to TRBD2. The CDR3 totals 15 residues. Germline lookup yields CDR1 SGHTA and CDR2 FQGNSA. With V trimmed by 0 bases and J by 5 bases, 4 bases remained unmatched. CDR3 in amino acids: CASSLAGGLHNEQFF. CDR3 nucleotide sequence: TGTGCCAGCAGCTTAGCGGGGGGACTACACAATGAGCAGTTCTTC.

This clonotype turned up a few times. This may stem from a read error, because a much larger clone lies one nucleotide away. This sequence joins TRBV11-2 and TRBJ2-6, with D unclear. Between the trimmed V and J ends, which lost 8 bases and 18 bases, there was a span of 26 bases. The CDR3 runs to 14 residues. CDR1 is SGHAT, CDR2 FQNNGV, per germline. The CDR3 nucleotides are TGTGCCAGCTCCCCAAGGACCACCAATCAGATCCGGACTTTC. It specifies CASSPRTTNQIRTF.

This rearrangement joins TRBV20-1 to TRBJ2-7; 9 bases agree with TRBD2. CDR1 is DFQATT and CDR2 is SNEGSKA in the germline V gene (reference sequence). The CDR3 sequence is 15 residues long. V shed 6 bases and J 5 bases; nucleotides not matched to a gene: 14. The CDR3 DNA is TGCAGTGCCCCGACGTCAGCGGGGGGTGTGAACGAGCAGTACTTC. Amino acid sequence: CSAPTSAGGVNEQYF.

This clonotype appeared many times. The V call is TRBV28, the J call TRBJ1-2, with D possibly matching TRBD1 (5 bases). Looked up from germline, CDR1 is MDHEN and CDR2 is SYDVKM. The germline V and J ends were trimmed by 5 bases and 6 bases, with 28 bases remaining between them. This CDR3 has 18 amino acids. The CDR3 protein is CASSIVGGSAGRRDGYTF. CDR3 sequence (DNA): TGTGCCAGCAGTATAGTCGGGGGTTCAGCAGGTCGACGGGATGGCTACACCTTC.

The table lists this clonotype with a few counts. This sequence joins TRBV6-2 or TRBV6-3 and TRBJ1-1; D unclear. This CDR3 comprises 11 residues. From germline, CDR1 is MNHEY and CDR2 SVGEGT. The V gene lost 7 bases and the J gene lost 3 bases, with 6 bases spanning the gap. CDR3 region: CASNGHTEAFF. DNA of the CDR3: TGTGCCAGCAACGGTCACACTGAAGCTTTCTTT.